The T cell receptor beta chain under discussion was sequenced for a study of beta chain features in type 1 diabetes. Regarding the study as a whole: PCR, the amplification step, might favor shorter templates, equally in patients and controls.

This clone was counted between two and nine times. Its antigen is unknown. Sorted populations all had greater than 98% purity. Trimming took 0 bases from V and 2 from J, leaving 14 bases between them. The V gene's germline CDR1 is LGHNA and CDR2 YNFKEQ. The CDR3 covers 16 residues. Expressed TCRB transcripts were sequenced, since all the RNA that had been isolated was reverse transcribed. This table comes from immunoSEQ multiplex PCR, and its TCRdb copy is limited to in-frame clones, with some not included. The top ten clones hold around 0.02% of a sample with 810,000 or so clones, around a sixth of them seen once.

The V and J genes are TRBV4-2 and TRBJ2-7; D remains unclear. Sequencing was performed on naive CD4+ T cells from blood. This TCR derives from a woman aged 18-29 years in good health. In DNA, the CDR3 is TGTGCCAGCAGCCAAGATTGGGTGCTGATTACCTACGAGCAGTACTTC. This gives the protein CASSQDWVLITYEQYF.